This T cell receptor beta chain was sequenced during a study of T cell repertoires in cytomegalovirus infection. Study background: Researchers turned to recently identified HLA-C-restricted CMV epitopes as well as well-studied HLA-B-restricted ones. CMV infection and matching HLA type were both indicated by public TCR beta signatures. General study findings and limits: Predominance within the ex vivo response was attributable to HLA-C-restricted CMV-specific TCR beta clonotypes. Totalled public TCR beta family frequency picked out people who carried CMV plus the relevant HLA.

About this clonotype: Its specificity is not known.

TCRdb re-called the reads with MiXCR, one entry per CDR3 protein. The sample carries around 750,000 distinct CDR3 sequences, around a third recorded once. The germline CDR1 and CDR2 sequences are MNHNS and SASEGT. J was trimmed by 0 bases and V by 7 bases; bases with no gene match: 10. The CDR3 extends over 16 amino acids. V usage is TRBV6-1 and J usage is TRBJ1-1; 8 bases line up with TRBD1. The specimen was cultured CD8+ T cells from PBMCs, collected from culture after CMV antigen stimulation. This TCR derives from a human donor in good health (CMV status not recorded). Some clones in this sample may be carry-over from other donors' samples. The CDR3 nucleotides are TGTGCCAGCATGGCCCGAAGGGACAGGATGAACACTGAAGCTTTCTTT. Its translation is CASMARRDRMNTEAFF.